A selection of T cell receptor beta chains follows, all from one sample in a study of blood T cell repertoires in COVID-19. Measured with immunoSEQ multiplex PCR; TCRdb has only the in-frame clones, and not every one. The profile shows under 450,000 clones, about 90% of them singletons. Sequenced input: PBMCs or T cells enriched from blood (not recorded which). These receptors all come from a woman younger than 45 who had recovered from COVID-19. Both conserved end residues are part of each CDR3. The order of the fields is V gene, D gene, J gene, clone size, CDR3 protein, CDR3 DNA. The D gene is left open where the match is weak. Expanded clones are given a class, and other clones once, few, many or no size at all.

v_call: TRBV15
d_call: -
j_call: TRBJ1-4
clone_size: -
cdr3_aa: CATSRKGNSGEKLFF
cdr3_nt: TGTGCCACCAGCAGGAAGGGGAATAGTGGTGAAAAACTGTTTTTT

v_call: TRBV6-6
d_call: TRBD1
j_call: TRBJ1-5
clone_size: -
cdr3_aa: CASSALTGVSQPQHF
cdr3_nt: TGTGCCAGCAGTGCCCTGACAGGGGTTAGTCAGCCCCAGCATTTT

v_call: TRBV14
d_call: -
j_call: TRBJ1-2
clone_size: -
cdr3_aa: CASSQGAQFYGYTF
cdr3_nt: TGTGCCAGCAGCCAAGGCGCACAGTTTTATGGCTACACCTTC

v_call: TRBV4-1
d_call: -
j_call: TRBJ2-3
clone_size: -
cdr3_aa: CASSQASLATDTQYF
cdr3_nt: TGCGCCAGCAGCCAAGCCTCGCTAGCAACAGATACGCAGTATTTT

v_call: TRBV2
d_call: TRBD1
j_call: TRBJ2-2
clone_size: -
cdr3_aa: CASRLTGGNTGELFF
cdr3_nt: TGTGCCAGCAGGCTGACAGGGGGCAACACCGGGGAGCTGTTTTTT

v_call: TRBV6-5
d_call: -
j_call: TRBJ2-5
clone_size: -
cdr3_aa: CASSPTQMSGETQYF
cdr3_nt: TGTGCCAGCAGCCCCACGCAGATGTCAGGGGAGACCCAGTACTTC

v_call: TRBV28
d_call: -
j_call: TRBJ2-7
clone_size: -
cdr3_aa: CASSIPSLGVYEQYF
cdr3_nt: TGTGCCAGCAGTATCCCAAGCCTCGGAGTGTACGAGCAGTACTTC

v_call: TRBV3-1/TRBV3-2
d_call: TRBD2
j_call: TRBJ2-2
clone_size: -
cdr3_aa: CASSQDRTSSGELFF
cdr3_nt: TGTGCCAGCAGCCAAGACCGGACTAGCTCCGGGGAGCTGTTTTTT

v_call: TRBV7-8
d_call: TRBD1
j_call: TRBJ2-7
clone_size: -
cdr3_aa: CASSLAPPGQGTYEQYF
cdr3_nt: TGTGCCAGCAGCTTAGCGCCCCCGGGACAGGGCACCTACGAGCAGTACTTC

v_call: TRBV6-1
d_call: -
j_call: TRBJ2-1
clone_size: -
cdr3_aa: CASSEAEGTRQFF
cdr3_nt: TGTGCCAGCAGTGAAGCGGAGGGGACTCGTCAGTTCTTC

v_call: TRBV18
d_call: TRBD1
j_call: TRBJ2-7
clone_size: -
cdr3_aa: CASSQGTGGVNEQYF
cdr3_nt: TGTGCCAGCTCACAGGGGACAGGGGGCGTGAACGAGCAGTACTTC

v_call: TRBV5-8
d_call: -
j_call: TRBJ1-1
clone_size: -
cdr3_aa: CASSPEQGTNTEAFF
cdr3_nt: TGTGCCAGCAGCCCCGAACAGGGTACAAACACTGAAGCTTTCTTT

v_call: TRBV30
d_call: TRBD1
j_call: TRBJ1-2
clone_size: -
cdr3_aa: CAWRPGDRDAPGYTF
cdr3_nt: TGTGCCTGGAGGCCAGGGGACAGGGATGCTCCTGGCTACACCTTC

v_call: TRBV7-9
d_call: TRBD1
j_call: TRBJ1-5
clone_size: -
cdr3_aa: CASSLGGDRAYQPQHF
cdr3_nt: TGTGCCAGCAGCTTAGGGGGCGACAGGGCATATCAGCCCCAGCATTTT

v_call: TRBV7-9
d_call: TRBD2
j_call: TRBJ2-3
clone_size: -
cdr3_aa: CASSRTAGTSGRATDTQYF
cdr3_nt: TGTGCCAGCAGCCGGACCGCCGGGACTAGCGGGAGGGCAACAGATACGCAGTATTTT

v_call: TRBV2
d_call: TRBD2
j_call: TRBJ2-1
clone_size: few
cdr3_aa: CASSDPSGSNEQFF
cdr3_nt: TGTGCCAGCAGTGACCCTAGCGGAAGCAATGAGCAGTTCTTC

v_call: TRBV13
d_call: -
j_call: TRBJ2-1
clone_size: -
cdr3_aa: CASSSRGPYNEQFF
cdr3_nt: TGTGCCAGCAGCTCCAGGGGCCCCTACAATGAGCAGTTCTTC

v_call: TRBV19
d_call: -
j_call: TRBJ1-4
clone_size: -
cdr3_aa: CASSSRQSTNEKLFF
cdr3_nt: TGTGCCAGTAGTTCTCGACAGTCAACTAATGAAAAACTGTTTTTT

v_call: TRBV7-8
d_call: TRBD1
j_call: TRBJ1-5
clone_size: -
cdr3_aa: CASSLEGQVSNQPQHF
cdr3_nt: TGTGCCAGCAGCTTAGAGGGACAGGTCAGCAATCAGCCCCAGCATTTT

v_call: TRBV3-1/TRBV3-2
d_call: -
j_call: TRBJ1-6
clone_size: -
cdr3_aa: CASTAGWDSPLHF
cdr3_nt: TGTGCCAGCACTGCAGGGTGGGATTCACCCCTCCACTTT

v_call: TRBV19
d_call: TRBD1
j_call: TRBJ1-4
clone_size: -
cdr3_aa: CASSVTGGTNEKLFF
cdr3_nt: TGTGCCAGTAGTGTCACAGGGGGGACTAATGAAAAACTGTTTTTT

v_call: TRBV2
d_call: TRBD1
j_call: TRBJ1-5
clone_size: -
cdr3_aa: CASSLGTVSNQPQHF
cdr3_nt: TGTGCCAGCAGTCTTGGGACAGTCAGCAATCAGCCCCAGCATTTT

v_call: TRBV7-9
d_call: -
j_call: TRBJ1-3
clone_size: -
cdr3_aa: CASSFAGTRAGNTIYF
cdr3_nt: TGTGCCAGCAGCTTCGCCGGGACACGGGCTGGAAACACCATATATTTT

v_call: TRBV5-1
d_call: -
j_call: TRBJ2-5
clone_size: -
cdr3_aa: CASSFTVGGETQYF
cdr3_nt: TGCGCCAGCAGCTTCACGGTCGGAGGAGAGACCCAGTACTTC

v_call: TRBV7-9
d_call: TRBD2
j_call: TRBJ2-7
clone_size: -
cdr3_aa: CASSPGLSPYEQYF
cdr3_nt: TGTGCCAGCAGCCCGGGACTATCACCCTACGAGCAGTACTTC

v_call: TRBV5-1
d_call: -
j_call: TRBJ2-2
clone_size: -
cdr3_aa: CASSLAGNTGELFF
cdr3_nt: TGCGCCAGCAGCTTGGCGGGGAACACCGGGGAGCTGTTTTTT

v_call: TRBV11-3
d_call: TRBD1
j_call: TRBJ2-1
clone_size: -
cdr3_aa: CASSHEVGTGQNEQFF
cdr3_nt: TGTGCCAGCAGCCACGAGGTAGGGACAGGCCAAAATGAGCAGTTCTTC

v_call: TRBV3-1/TRBV3-2
d_call: -
j_call: TRBJ1-4
clone_size: -
cdr3_aa: CASSHSTSNEKLFF
cdr3_nt: TGTGCCAGCAGCCACTCGACAAGTAATGAAAAACTGTTTTTT

v_call: TRBV19
d_call: -
j_call: TRBJ2-1
clone_size: -
cdr3_aa: CASSIIPGSEFF
cdr3_nt: TGTGCCAGTAGTATCATACCGGGGTCGGAGTTCTTC

v_call: TRBV19
d_call: TRBD1
j_call: TRBJ1-1
clone_size: -
cdr3_aa: CASSNTGGSLHFEAFF
cdr3_nt: TGTGCCAGTAGTAACACAGGGGGCTCTCTGCACTTTGAAGCTTTCTTT

v_call: TRBV28
d_call: TRBD1
j_call: TRBJ1-2
clone_size: few
cdr3_aa: CASSPGDRGYGYTF
cdr3_nt: TGTGCCAGCAGTCCTGGGGACAGGGGCTATGGCTACACCTTC

v_call: TRBV5-1
d_call: TRBD1
j_call: TRBJ1-6
clone_size: once
cdr3_aa: CASSLSGQVSSPLHF
cdr3_nt: TGCGCCAGCAGCTTGAGCGGACAGGTGTCTTCACCCCTCCACTTT

v_call: TRBV7-2
d_call: TRBD2
j_call: TRBJ2-5
clone_size: -
cdr3_aa: CASSSGLAQETQYF
cdr3_nt: TGTGCCAGCAGCTCGGGACTAGCCCAAGAGACCCAGTACTTC

v_call: TRBV6-5
d_call: TRBD2
j_call: TRBJ2-3
clone_size: -
cdr3_aa: CASRWTSGGADTQYF
cdr3_nt: TGTGCCAGCAGGTGGACTAGCGGGGGGGCAGATACGCAGTATTTT

v_call: TRBV7-8
d_call: TRBD2
j_call: TRBJ2-1
clone_size: -
cdr3_aa: CASSLGGLAGYGEQFF
cdr3_nt: TGTGCCAGCAGCTTAGGGGGACTAGCGGGATACGGTGAGCAGTTCTTC

v_call: TRBV5-7
d_call: -
j_call: TRBJ2-6
clone_size: once
cdr3_aa: CASSLVRNSGANVLTF
cdr3_nt: TGTGCCAGCAGCTTGGTCAGGAACTCTGGGGCCAACGTCCTGACTTTC

v_call: TRBV19
d_call: -
j_call: TRBJ1-6
clone_size: -
cdr3_aa: CASSTIQGPPGFPLHF
cdr3_nt: TGTGCCAGTAGTACTATACAGGGACCCCCGGGATTTCCCCTCCACTTT

v_call: TRBV4-2
d_call: TRBD2
j_call: TRBJ2-2
clone_size: once
cdr3_aa: CASSQPGTSGDYTGELFF
cdr3_nt: TGTGCCAGCAGCCAGCCCGGGACTAGCGGAGACTACACCGGGGAGCTGTTTTTT

v_call: TRBV12-3/TRBV12-4
d_call: -
j_call: TRBJ1-5
clone_size: few
cdr3_aa: CASNGGQRQPQHF
cdr3_nt: TGTGCCAGCAATGGTGGGCAAAGGCAGCCCCAGCATTTT

v_call: TRBV7-8
d_call: TRBD1
j_call: TRBJ2-3
clone_size: -
cdr3_aa: CASSLDRAGGDTQYF
cdr3_nt: TGTGCCAGCAGCCTGGACAGGGCGGGCGGAGATACGCAGTATTTT

v_call: TRBV5-1
d_call: -
j_call: TRBJ2-2
clone_size: -
cdr3_aa: CASSYPQGNELFF
cdr3_nt: TGCGCCAGCAGTTACCCACAGGGTAACGAGCTGTTTTTT

v_call: TRBV7-8
d_call: TRBD2
j_call: TRBJ2-1
clone_size: -
cdr3_aa: CASSSGGHEQFF
cdr3_nt: TGTGCCAGCAGTTCGGGGGGTCATGAGCAGTTCTTC

v_call: TRBV5-5
d_call: TRBD1
j_call: TRBJ1-1
clone_size: -
cdr3_aa: CASSLWQGAVTEAFF
cdr3_nt: TGTGCCAGCAGCTTGTGGCAGGGGGCGGTCACTGAAGCTTTCTTT

v_call: TRBV29-1
d_call: -
j_call: TRBJ2-7
clone_size: -
cdr3_aa: CSVLGDNLSEQYF
cdr3_nt: TGCAGCGTCCTCGGGGACAACCTTTCCGAGCAGTACTTC

v_call: TRBV27
d_call: TRBD2
j_call: TRBJ2-7
clone_size: -
cdr3_aa: CASSPISGSRYEQYF
cdr3_nt: TGTGCCAGCAGTCCAATTAGCGGGAGTAGGTACGAGCAGTACTTC